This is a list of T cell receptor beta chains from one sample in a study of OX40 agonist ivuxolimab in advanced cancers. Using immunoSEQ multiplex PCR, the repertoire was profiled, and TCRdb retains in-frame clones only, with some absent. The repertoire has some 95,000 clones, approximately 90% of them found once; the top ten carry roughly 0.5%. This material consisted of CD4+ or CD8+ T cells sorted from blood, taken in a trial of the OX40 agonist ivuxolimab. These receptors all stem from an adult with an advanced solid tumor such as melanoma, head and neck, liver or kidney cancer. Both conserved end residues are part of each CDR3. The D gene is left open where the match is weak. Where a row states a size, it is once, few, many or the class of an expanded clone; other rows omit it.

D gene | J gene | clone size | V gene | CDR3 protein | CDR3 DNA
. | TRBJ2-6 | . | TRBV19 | CASSKGSSGANVLTF | TGTGCCAGTAGTAAAGGTAGCTCTGGGGCCAACGTCCTGACTTTC
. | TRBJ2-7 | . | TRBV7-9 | CASRLSEEQYF | TGTGCCAGCAGACTTTCGGAGGAGCAGTACTTC
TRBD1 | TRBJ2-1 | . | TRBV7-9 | CASSSQGRDEQFF | TGTGCCAGCAGCTCACAGGGGCGCGATGAGCAGTTCTTC
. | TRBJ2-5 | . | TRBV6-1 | CASSEWTPQETQYF | TGTGCCAGCAGTGAATGGACCCCTCAAGAGACCCAGTACTTC
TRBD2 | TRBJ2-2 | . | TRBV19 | CASRREGTGELFF | TGTGCCAGTAGACGGGAGGGCACCGGGGAGCTGTTTTTT
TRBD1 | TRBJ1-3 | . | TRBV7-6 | CASSSGQGTGNTIYF | TGTGCCAGCAGCTCAGGACAGGGAACTGGAAACACCATATATTTT
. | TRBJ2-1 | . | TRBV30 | CAWSAGGEGNEQFF | TGTGCCTGGAGCGCCGGGGGAGAAGGCAATGAGCAGTTCTTC
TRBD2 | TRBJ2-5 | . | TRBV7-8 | CASGIAGTLQETQYF | TGTGCCAGCGGAATAGCGGGGACGTTACAAGAGACCCAGTACTTC
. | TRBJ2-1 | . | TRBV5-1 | CASRAGANEQFF | TGCGCCAGCAGAGCGGGTGCAAATGAGCAGTTCTTC
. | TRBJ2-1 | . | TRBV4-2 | CASSQGSTSINEQFF | TGTGCCAGCAGCCAAGGCAGTACATCGATCAATGAGCAGTTCTTC
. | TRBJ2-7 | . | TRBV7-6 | CASSFFQGYEQYF | TGTGCCAGCAGCTTCTTTCAGGGTTACGAGCAGTACTTC
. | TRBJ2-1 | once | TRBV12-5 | CASRPETSLAYNEQFF | TGTGCTAGCCGCCCCGAAACTAGTTTAGCTTACAATGAGCAGTTCTTC
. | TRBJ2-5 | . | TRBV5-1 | CASSLAGGHQETQYF | TGCGCCAGCAGCTTGGCGGGGGGCCACCAAGAGACCCAGTACTTC